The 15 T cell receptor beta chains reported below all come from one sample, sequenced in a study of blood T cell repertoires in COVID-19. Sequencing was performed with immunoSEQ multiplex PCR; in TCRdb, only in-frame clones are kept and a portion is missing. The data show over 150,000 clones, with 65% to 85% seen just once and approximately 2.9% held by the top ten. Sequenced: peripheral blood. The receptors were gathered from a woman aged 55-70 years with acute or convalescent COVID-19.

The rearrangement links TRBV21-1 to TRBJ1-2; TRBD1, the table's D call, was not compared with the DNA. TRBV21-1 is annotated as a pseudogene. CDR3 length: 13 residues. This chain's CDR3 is CASSLHRGGGYTF. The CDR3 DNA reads TGTGCCAGCAGCCTCCACAGGGGCGGAGGCTACACCTTC.

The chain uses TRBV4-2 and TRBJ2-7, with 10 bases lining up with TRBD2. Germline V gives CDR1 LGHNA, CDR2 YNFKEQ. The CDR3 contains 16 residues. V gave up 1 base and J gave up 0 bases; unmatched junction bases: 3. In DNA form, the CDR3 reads TGTGCCAGCAGCCAAGTAGCGGGGGGTAGCTCCTACGAGCAGTACTTC. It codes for CASSQVAGGSSYEQYF.

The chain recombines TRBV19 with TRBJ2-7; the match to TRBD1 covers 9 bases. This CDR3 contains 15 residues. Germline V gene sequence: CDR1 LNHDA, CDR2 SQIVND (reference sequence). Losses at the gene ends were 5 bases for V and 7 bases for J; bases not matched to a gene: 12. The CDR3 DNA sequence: TGTGCCAGTAGTCAGCTCCCAACCGGGACAGGGGAGCAGTACTTC. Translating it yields CASSQLPTGTGEQYF.

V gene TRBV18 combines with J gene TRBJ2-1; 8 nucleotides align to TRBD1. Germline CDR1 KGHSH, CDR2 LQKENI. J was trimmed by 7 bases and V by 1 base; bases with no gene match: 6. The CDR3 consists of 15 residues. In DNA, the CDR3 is TGTGCCAGCTCACCACGGCAGGGGGCGGGAAATGAGCAGTTCTTC. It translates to CASSPRQGAGNEQFF.

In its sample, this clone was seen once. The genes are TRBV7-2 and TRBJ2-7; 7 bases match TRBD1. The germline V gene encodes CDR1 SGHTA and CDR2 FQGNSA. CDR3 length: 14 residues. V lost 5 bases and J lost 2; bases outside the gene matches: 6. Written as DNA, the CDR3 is TGTGCCAGCAGCCCCCAGCAGGGGGCCTACGAGCAGTACTTC. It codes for CASSPQQGAYEQYF.

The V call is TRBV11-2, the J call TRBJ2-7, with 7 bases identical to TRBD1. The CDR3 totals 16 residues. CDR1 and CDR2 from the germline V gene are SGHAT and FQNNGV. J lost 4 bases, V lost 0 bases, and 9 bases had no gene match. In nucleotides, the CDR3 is TGTGCCAGCAGCTTAGACCTCAGGAGACAGGGTTACGAGCAGTACTTC. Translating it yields CASSLDLRRQGYEQYF.

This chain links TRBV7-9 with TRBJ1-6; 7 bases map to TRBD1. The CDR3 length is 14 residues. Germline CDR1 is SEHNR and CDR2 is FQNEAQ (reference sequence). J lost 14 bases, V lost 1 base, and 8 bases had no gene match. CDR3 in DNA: TGTGCCAGCAGCTTAGGTCAGGGGGATCTCACCCTCCACTTT. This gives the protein CASSLGQGDLTLHF.

The CDR3 is CASSIEGTGASNQPQHF. The CDR3 DNA sequence: TGTGCCAGTAGTATAGAAGGGACAGGGGCTAGCAATCAGCCCCAGCATTTT. This rearrangement joins TRBV19 to TRBJ1-5; 10 bases are shared with TRBD1. Germline trimming cut 0 bases from V and 0 bases from J; bases unmatched to any gene: 2. Germline V gene sequence: CDR1 LNHDA, CDR2 SQIVND (reference sequence). This CDR3 comprises 17 residues.

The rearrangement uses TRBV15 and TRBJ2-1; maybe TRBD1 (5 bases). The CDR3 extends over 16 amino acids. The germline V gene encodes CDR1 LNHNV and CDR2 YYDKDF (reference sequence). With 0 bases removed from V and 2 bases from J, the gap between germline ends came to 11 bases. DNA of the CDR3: TGTGCCACCAGCAGAGAGGGCAGGGTGGCCTACAATGAGCAGTTCTTC. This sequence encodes CATSREGRVAYNEQFF.

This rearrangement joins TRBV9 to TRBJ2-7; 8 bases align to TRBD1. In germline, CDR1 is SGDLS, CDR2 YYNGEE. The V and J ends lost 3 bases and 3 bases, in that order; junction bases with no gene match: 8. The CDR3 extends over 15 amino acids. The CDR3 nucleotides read TGTGCCAGCAGCGCTACGGCAGGGGGCTACTACGAGCAGTACTTC. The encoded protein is CASSATAGGYYEQYF.

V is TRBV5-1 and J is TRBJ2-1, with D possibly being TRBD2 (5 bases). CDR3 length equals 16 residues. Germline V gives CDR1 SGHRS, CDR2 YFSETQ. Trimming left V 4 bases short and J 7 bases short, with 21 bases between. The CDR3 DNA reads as TGCGCCAGCAGCCTTATCTGGGCGGGCTTGGTAAATGAGCAGTTCTTC. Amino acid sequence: CASSLIWAGLVNEQFF.

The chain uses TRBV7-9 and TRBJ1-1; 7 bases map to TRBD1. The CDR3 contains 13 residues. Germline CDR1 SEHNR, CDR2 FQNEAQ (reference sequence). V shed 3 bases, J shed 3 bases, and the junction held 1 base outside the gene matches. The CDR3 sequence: CASSFTGDTEAFF. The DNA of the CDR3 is TGTGCCAGCAGCTTTACAGGGGACACTGAAGCTTTCTTT.

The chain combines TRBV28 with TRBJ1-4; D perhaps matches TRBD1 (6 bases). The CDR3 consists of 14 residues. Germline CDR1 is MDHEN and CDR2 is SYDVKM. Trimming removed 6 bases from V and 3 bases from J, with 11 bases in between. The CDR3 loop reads CASRMDSANEKLFF. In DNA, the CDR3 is TGTGCCAGCAGAATGGACAGTGCTAATGAAAAACTGTTTTTT.

The CDR3 nucleotides read TGTGCCAGCAGCCAAACGGGACAGGGAAGGTATGGTCAGCCCCAGCATTTT. Translated, it gives CASSQTGQGRYGQPQHF. The chain employs TRBV16 and TRBJ1-5, with 9 bases that match TRBD1. Unmatched junction bases numbered 11, after V lost 2 bases and J lost 6 bases. This CDR3 contains 17 residues. Germline loops: CDR1 KGHSY, CDR2 FQNENV. The whole variable domain, remainder taken from reference TRBV16 and TRBJ1-5, is GEEVAQTPKHLVRGEGQKAKLYCAPIKGHSYVFWYQQVLKNEFKFLISFQNENVFDETGMPKERFSAKCLPNSPCSLEIQATKLEDSAVYFCASSQTGQGRYGQPQHFGDGTRLSIL.

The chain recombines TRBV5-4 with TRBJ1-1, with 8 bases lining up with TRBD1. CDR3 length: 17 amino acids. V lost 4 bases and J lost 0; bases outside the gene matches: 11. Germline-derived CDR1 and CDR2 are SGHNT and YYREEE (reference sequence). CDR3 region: CASSPRGRQALNTEAFF. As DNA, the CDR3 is TGTGCCAGCAGCCCCAGGGGGCGACAGGCCTTGAACACTGAAGCTTTCTTT. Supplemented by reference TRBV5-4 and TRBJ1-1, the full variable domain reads ETGVTQSPTHLIKTRGQQVTLRCSSQSGHNTVSWYQQALGQGPQFIFQYYREEENGRGNFPPRFSGLQFPNYSSELNVNALELDDSALYLCASSPRGRQALNTEAFFGQGTRLTVV.